This T cell receptor (beta chain) was recovered during a study of blood T cell repertoires in COVID-19. Profiled with immunoSEQ multiplex PCR; TCRdb holds only in-frame clones, not every one. The sample lists 150,000 to 200,000 clones, roughly 70% seen once, with 2.5% to 3% in the top ten. The clonotype was recovered from a woman aged 80 or over with acute or convalescent COVID-19. Sequenced: peripheral blood.

The DNA of the CDR3 is TGTGCCAGCTCACCAGCGGCAGGGAACTATGGCTACACCTTC. Translating gives CASSPAAGNYGYTF. This rearrangement joins TRBV18 to TRBJ1-2, with a tentative D call TRBD1 (5 bases). The CDR3 is 14 amino acids. Germline V gives CDR1 KGHSH, CDR2 LQKENI. V lost 2 bases and J 2 bases, leaving 9 bases between the germline ends.